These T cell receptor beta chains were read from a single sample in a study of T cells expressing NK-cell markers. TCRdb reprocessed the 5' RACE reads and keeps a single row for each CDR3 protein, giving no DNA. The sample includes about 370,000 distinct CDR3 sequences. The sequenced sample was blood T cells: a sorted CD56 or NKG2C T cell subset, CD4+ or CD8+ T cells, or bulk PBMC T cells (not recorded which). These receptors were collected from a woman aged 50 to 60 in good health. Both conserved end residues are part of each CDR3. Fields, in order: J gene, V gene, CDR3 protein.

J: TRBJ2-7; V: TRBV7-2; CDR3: CASSASGTAYEQYF
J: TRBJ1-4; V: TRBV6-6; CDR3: CASSYSGDRYNEKLFF
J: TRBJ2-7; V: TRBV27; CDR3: CASSLSSGHFVGEQYF
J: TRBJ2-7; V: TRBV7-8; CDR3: CASSRQGAGYEQYF
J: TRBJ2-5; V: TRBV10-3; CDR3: CAISDSQGGMETQYF
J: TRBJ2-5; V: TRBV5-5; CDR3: CASSLPTMMETQYF
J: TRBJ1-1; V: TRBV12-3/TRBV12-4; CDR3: CASSPGGVRAEAFF
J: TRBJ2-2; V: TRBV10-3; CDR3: CAISESSPENTGELFF
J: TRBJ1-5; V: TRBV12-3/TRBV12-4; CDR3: CASSPEGTGNQPQHF
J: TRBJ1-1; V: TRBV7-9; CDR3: CASSLDGHPKSEAFF
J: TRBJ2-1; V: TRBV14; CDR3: CASSQERWGQGTEQFF
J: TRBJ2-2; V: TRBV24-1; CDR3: CATASSGSNTGELFF
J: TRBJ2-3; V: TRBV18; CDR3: CASSPDLIFRTLDTQYF
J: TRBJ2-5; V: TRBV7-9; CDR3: CASSYGQGAQETQYF
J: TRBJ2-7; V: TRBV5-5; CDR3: CASSRRGTYEQYF
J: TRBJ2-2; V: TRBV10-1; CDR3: CASSKNRGLGTGELFF
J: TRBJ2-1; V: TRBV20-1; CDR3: CSARSTREINEQFF
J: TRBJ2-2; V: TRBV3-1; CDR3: CASSHGRAYTGELFF
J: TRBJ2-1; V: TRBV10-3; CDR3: CAITNGPGDEQFF
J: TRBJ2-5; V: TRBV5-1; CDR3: CASSYNPGLAGVKVTQYF
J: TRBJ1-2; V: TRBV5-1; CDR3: CASSPSAGEDGYTF
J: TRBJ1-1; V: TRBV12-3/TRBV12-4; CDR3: CASSLNVGGNTEAFF
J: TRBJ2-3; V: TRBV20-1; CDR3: CSARGRGLSQYF
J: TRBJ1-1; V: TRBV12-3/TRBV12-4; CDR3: CASSPNTNLNTEAFF
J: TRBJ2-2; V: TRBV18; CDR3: CASSPSVGPLNMMLFF
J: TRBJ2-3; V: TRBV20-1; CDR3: CSALPLAPRSDTQYF